The 21 T cell receptor beta chains reported below all come from one sample, sequenced in a study of T-cell memory formation after mild COVID-19. TCRdb itself ran the 5' RACE reads through MiXCR, one entry per CDR3 protein. The sample lists under 400,000 distinct CDR3 sequences, 25% to 30% occurring once. Sequenced input: PBMCs or a T cell subset sorted from them (not recorded which). The receptors derive from an adult woman who had mild COVID-19 (a few samples of this study predate the infection). Cell type and time point are not known.

This clonotype was counted a few times. V usage is TRBV5-6 and J usage is TRBJ2-5; D unclear. The CDR3 runs 15 residues. The V gene lost 4 bases and the J gene lost 0 bases, with 13 bases spanning the gap. Germline-derived CDR1 and CDR2 are SGHDT and YYEEEE. The chain's CDR3 is CASSVTRWYQETQYF. The CDR3, as DNA: TGTGCCAGCAGCGTTACACGTTGGTACCAAGAGACCCAGTACTTC. Full variable domain (remainder filled in from reference TRBV5-6 and TRBJ2-5): DAGVTQSPTHLIKTRGQQVTLRCSPKSGHDTVSWYQQALGQGPQFIFQYYEEEERQRGNFPDRFSGHQFPNYSSELNVNALLLGDSALYLCASSVTRWYQETQYFGPGTRLLVL.

This clonotype was picked up many times. The rearrangement joins TRBV7-2 to TRBJ2-1; 12 nucleotides align to TRBD2. V lost 3 bases to trimming and J lost 7 bases; unmatched junction nucleotides: 1. Germline values: CDR1 SGHTA, CDR2 FQGNSA. There are 14 residues in the CDR3. CDR3 sequence reads: CASSLLAGGNEQFF. The CDR3 bases are TGTGCCAGCAGCTTGCTAGCGGGAGGGAATGAGCAGTTCTTC.

The chain links TRBV7-3 to TRBJ2-1; no clear D gene. V dropped 3 bases and J dropped 5 bases, with 11 bases sitting between them. CDR3 length: 14 residues. The V gene's germline CDR1 is SGHTA and CDR2 FQGTGA. The CDR3: CASSFTGPNNEQFF. Here the CDR3 DNA reads TGTGCCAGCAGCTTTACTGGGCCCAACAATGAGCAGTTCTTC.

The chain carries TRBV11-2 and TRBJ1-3; D is possibly TRBD1 (5 bases). CDR3 length: 15 amino acids. The V and J ends lost 8 bases and 0 bases respectively, with 14 bases between them. Germline V gene data show CDR1 as SGHAT and CDR2 as FQNNGV. The CDR3 DNA reads TGTGCCAGCGGGGCCAGACCACACTCTGGAAACACCATATATTTT. Protein product: CASGARPHSGNTIYF.

The chain uses TRBV19 and TRBJ2-7; 9 bases agree with TRBD1. The CDR3 totals 13 residues. CDR1 is LNHDA and CDR2 is SQIVND in the germline V gene (reference sequence). V was clipped by 8 bases and J by 3 bases; unmatched bases: 5. In nucleotides, the CDR3 is TGTGCCAGTTCTTGGACAGGGGACTACGAGCAGTACTTC. Protein: CASSWTGDYEQYF. Together with reference TRBV19 and TRBJ2-7, the CDR3 gives the full variable domain: DGGITQSPKYLFRKEGQNVTLSCEQNLNHDAMYWYRQDPGQGLRLIYYSQIVNDFQKGDIAEGYSVSREKKESFPLTVTSAQKNPTAFYLCASSWTGDYEQYFGPGTRLTVT.

This clonotype was recorded a few times. The chain combines TRBV7-9 with TRBJ2-1; 15 bases match TRBD2. Unmatched junction bases numbered 5, after V lost 5 bases and J lost 3 bases. Germline CDR1 reads SEHNR; CDR2 reads FQNEAQ (reference sequence). CDR3 length: 17 residues. The CDR3 nucleotides are TGTGCCAGCAGCCCGGGACTAGCGGGAGGCCTCTACAATGAGCAGTTCTTC. Protein sequence: CASSPGLAGGLYNEQFF.

The chain carries TRBV7-7 and TRBJ2-2, with 9 positions matching TRBD1. The ends lost 5 bases at V and 4 bases at J; junction bases unmatched: 8. The CDR3 is 16 amino acids. CDR1 and CDR2 (germline): SSHAT, FNYEAQ (reference sequence). Here the CDR3 reads CASSPTDRGGTGELFF. Written as DNA, the CDR3 is TGTGCCAGCAGCCCGACCGACAGGGGGGGCACCGGGGAGCTGTTTTTT.

The chain combines TRBV29-1 with TRBJ2-7; 10 bases map to TRBD2. The CDR3 runs to 12 residues. V gave up 5 bases and J gave up 3 bases; unmatched junction bases: 1. Germline CDR1 is SQVTM and CDR2 is ANQGSEA. CDR3 sequence: CSVLAGGYEQYF. The CDR3 DNA reads TGCAGCGTTTTAGCGGGGGGCTACGAGCAGTACTTC.

This clonotype was seen a handful of times. The CDR3 nucleotides are TGTGCCAGCAGCCAAGAAAATCTCTACGAGCAGTACTTC. It yields the protein CASSQENLYEQYF. This rearrangement joins TRBV3-1 to TRBJ2-7; D unresolved. Per germline, CDR1 LGHDT and CDR2 YNNKEL (reference sequence). V was clipped by 0 bases and J by 3 bases, with 6 bases between them. The CDR3 covers 13 residues.

This clonotype turned up a few times. V and J are TRBV7-2 and TRBJ1-1, with D perhaps TRBD1 (5 bases). CDR1 is SGHTA and CDR2 is FQGNSA in the germline V gene. Trimming pared 4 bases from V and 11 bases from J, leaving 20 bases between. This CDR3 has 14 residues. CDR3 nucleotides: TGTGCCAGCAGCTCTCACGGGGTAGCGGAGGGGGCTTTCTTT. Encoded protein: CASSSHGVAEGAFF.

This chain links TRBV5-1 with TRBJ2-3; tentatively, D is TRBD1 (6 bases). The CDR3 is 15 residues long. The ends were cut back, 3 bases at V and 2 bases at J, with 13 bases in the middle. Germline assignment: CDR1 SGHRS and CDR2 YFSETQ. CDR3 amino acids: CASSSRDISTDTQYF. The DNA of the CDR3 is TGCGCCAGCAGCTCCCGGGACATCTCCACAGATACGCAGTATTTT.

The V and J genes are TRBV19 and TRBJ2-7, with 13 bases fitting TRBD2. CDR1 and CDR2 (germline): LNHDA, SQIVND (reference sequence). Trimming removed 3 bases from V and 5 bases from J; junction bases left unmatched: 7. The CDR3 is 16 residues long. The DNA for the CDR3 is TGTGCCAGTAGTATTTACAGGACTAGCGGGAGAAACGAGCAGTACTTC. Translation: CASSIYRTSGRNEQYF.

The chain employs TRBV29-1 and TRBJ2-5; TRBD2 matches at 7 bases. The CDR3 length is 13 residues. Germline lookup yields CDR1 SQVTM and CDR2 ANQGSEA. V lost 4 bases, J lost 4 bases, and 6 bases stayed unmatched. CDR3 sequence: CSVGDYLGETQYF. The CDR3 DNA follows: TGCAGCGTTGGGGACTACCTCGGAGAGACCCAGTACTTC.

A few counts support this clonotype. The V call is TRBV12-3 or TRBV12-4, the J call TRBJ2-5, with 10 bases matching TRBD1. The CDR3 is made up of 13 amino acids. V dropped 9 bases and J dropped 1; count of bases not matched to a gene: 2. The chain's CDR3 is CASWTGGQETQYF. In DNA, the CDR3 is TGTGCCAGTTGGACAGGGGGCCAAGAGACCCAGTACTTC.

The chain is built from TRBV3-1 and TRBJ2-2; no firm D call. Trimming left V 3 bases short and J 2 bases short, with 7 bases between. Germline loops: CDR1 LGHDT, CDR2 YNNKEL (reference sequence). The CDR3 has 14 residues. CDR3 coding DNA: TGTGCCAGCAGCCAGGCGGTAAACACCGGGGAGCTGTTTTTT. Translation: CASSQAVNTGELFF.

The CDR3 DNA reads TGTGCCAGCAGCTTATTCCAGGGGCCCTCCTACGAGCAGTACTTC. Protein product: CASSLFQGPSYEQYF. The chain employs TRBV7-7 and TRBJ2-7; weak D call: TRBD1 (6 bases). The CDR3 spans 15 residues. Trimming removed 2 bases at V and 0 bases at J, with 11 bases between. CDR1 and CDR2 from the germline V gene are SSHAT and FNYEAQ (reference sequence).

This clonotype has a handful of counts. The chain links TRBV5-1 to TRBJ2-2, with 7 positions matching TRBD2. The ends lost 0 bases at V and 3 bases at J; junction bases unmatched: 2. Per the germline V gene, CDR1 is SGHRS and CDR2 is YFSETQ. The CDR3 covers 15 residues. The CDR3 coding sequence is TGCGCCAGCAGCTTGGCGGGGGGTGACACCGGGGAGCTGTTTTTT. Its protein is CASSLAGGDTGELFF.

The chain joins TRBV5-1 to TRBJ1-1; possible D gene TRBD1, 6 bases. The V gene lost 3 bases and the J gene lost 5 bases, with 17 bases spanning the gap. CDR1 SGHRS and CDR2 YFSETQ come from the germline V gene. The CDR3 totals 15 residues. CDR3 bases: TGCGCCAGCAGCTCATCAGGGGTTGCCCAGACTGAAGCTTTCTTT. Translated, it gives CASSSSGVAQTEAFF.

The V call is TRBV20-1, the J call TRBJ1-1; 10 bases map to TRBD1. The CDR3 runs 13 residues. V trimming: 6 bases; J trimming: 1 base; junction bases outside the gene matches: 2. Germline CDR1 DFQATT, CDR2 SNEGSKA (reference sequence). CDR3 sequence: CSARDRGNTEAFF. The DNA of the CDR3 is TGCAGTGCAAGGGACAGGGGGAACACTGAAGCTTTCTTT.

This chain connects TRBV24-1 to TRBJ1-1, with TRBD1 identical over 7 bases. The germline V gene encodes CDR1 KGHDR and CDR2 SFDVKD. This CDR3 comprises 13 residues. Trimming cost V 3 bases and J 11 bases; bases outside gene matches: 8. CDR3 sequence: CATSDLQGGEAFF. The CDR3 DNA reads as TGTGCCACCAGTGATCTGCAGGGGGGGGAGGCTTTCTTT.

The chain recombines TRBV7-8 with TRBJ1-4, with TRBD1 identical over 8 bases. V shed 1 base, J shed 7 bases, and the junction held 11 bases outside the gene matches. The CDR3 has 17 residues. Germline V gene data show CDR1 as SGHVS and CDR2 as FQNEAQ. The CDR3 protein is CASSLGITQGVGEKLFF. The CDR3 nucleotides are TGTGCCAGCAGCTTAGGGATTACACAGGGGGTCGGTGAAAAACTGTTTTTT.